This T cell receptor beta chain was retrieved from a study of blood T cell repertoires in COVID-19. Repertoires were generated with immunoSEQ multiplex PCR, while TCRdb's copy carries only in-frame clones and drops some. The sample lists a few hundred thousand clones, more than 65% occurring once. V was clipped by 0 bases and J by 4 bases; unmatched bases: 9. Germline V gene sequence: CDR1 ENHRY, CDR2 SYGVKD. The CDR3 consists of 18 residues. The material sequenced was peripheral blood. The genes are TRBV10-3 and TRBJ2-5; 12 bases align to TRBD2. The source is a person aged 70 to 85 with COVID-19, enrolled during active disease. The CDR3 is CAISESTLRLAGVETQYF. In DNA, the CDR3 is TGTGCCATCAGTGAGTCAACACTAAGACTAGCGGGAGTAGAGACCCAGTACTTC.